Listed here is a single T cell receptor beta chain. Its target is unknown. The CDR3 loop spans 15 amino acids. V dropped 0 bases and J dropped 3 bases, with 11 bases sitting between them. Germline CDR1 SGHVS, CDR2 FQNEAQ. Amplification used 60 Vbeta primers and 13 Jbeta primers. In the authors' methods: A later analysis counted 65 million to 95 million unique TCR beta chains, some 12 million shared. TCRdb's copy holds only in-frame clones and misses some; the assay was immunoSEQ multiplex PCR. The V and J calls and the clone size are those of that table, but D and trimming were determined from the DNA. The table records 150,000 or so clones, approximately 80% of them present only once. This sample was included in a study of cytomegalovirus exposure and HLA in healthy donors. Study details: Out of several hundred genotyped donors, approximately 84% belonged to the Caucasian-associated ancestry cluster. General study findings and limits: A few of the chains that were CMV-associated were confirmed in vitro to be specific for CMV antigens. Cytomegalovirus association was listed for about 160 TCR beta chains.

The sample taken for sequencing was PBMCs. The chain uses TRBV7-8 and TRBJ1-1, with D possibly being TRBD1 (6 bases). The clonotype comes from a man aged 25 to 40 in good health and CMV-seropositive. CDR3 coding DNA: TGTGCCAGCAGCTTAGCCGCCAGGGGTTACACTGAAGCTTTCTTT. It encodes CASSLAARGYTEAFF.